The 12 T cell receptor beta chains given below trace back to one sample, sequenced in a study of PD-L1 blockade in urothelial cancer. TCRdb's table, derived via immunoSEQ multiplex PCR, lists solely in-frame clones and lacks some. This table holds more than 65,000 clones, approximately 90% found once. Sample: PBMCs, taken around atezolizumab (anti-PD-L1) treatment. These receptors were taken from a woman aged 70-85 years with urothelial cancer.

This rearrangement joins TRBV7-8 to TRBJ2-3; 7 bases are a match to TRBD2. With V trimmed by 1 base and J by 1 base, 5 bases remained unmatched. In germline, CDR1 is SGHVS, CDR2 FQNEAQ. The CDR3 has 16 amino acids. As DNA, the CDR3 is TGTGCCAGCAGCTTAGGTACGGCGGGAGGCACAGATACGCAGTATTTT. Translating it yields CASSLGTAGGTDTQYF.

This clone was seen once. The gene calls are TRBV30 and TRBJ1-2; 9 bases line up with TRBD1. The germline V gene encodes CDR1 GTSNPN and CDR2 SVGIG (reference sequence). Trimming took 7 bases from V and 4 from J; bases not matched to a gene: 1. The CDR3 consists of 11 residues. In DNA form, the CDR3 reads TGTGCCTCGGGACAGGGCTATGGCTACACCTTC. Its protein is CASGQGYGYTF.

The chain has TRBV6-5 and TRBJ1-5; 7 bases map to TRBD1. The length of the CDR3 is 14 residues. Germline V gene data show CDR1 as MNHEY and CDR2 as SVGAGI. V trimming: 6 bases; J trimming: 5 bases; junction bases outside the gene matches: 7. The CDR3 is CASRSGQYDQPQHF. In DNA form, the CDR3 reads TGTGCCAGCAGATCGGGACAGTATGATCAGCCCCAGCATTTT.

The rearrangement links TRBV28 to TRBJ2-7; TRBD1 agrees at 11 bases. V dropped 5 bases and J dropped 3; count of bases not matched to a gene: 6. From germline, CDR1 is MDHEN and CDR2 SYDVKM. CDR3 length: 15 amino acids. The CDR3 coding sequence is TGTGCCAGCAGTACGACCGGGACAGGGGGCTACGAGCAGTACTTC. Amino acid sequence: CASSTTGTGGYEQYF.

V gene TRBV5-6 combines with J gene TRBJ2-7; D unclear. The CDR3 loop spans 14 amino acids. The V end lost 4 bases, the J end lost 0 bases, and 11 bases lay between the germline ends. The germline gives CDR1 SGHDT, CDR2 YYEEEE. The CDR3 is CASSQNPSSYEQYF. In nucleotides, the CDR3 is TGTGCCAGCAGCCAAAACCCGAGCTCCTACGAGCAGTACTTC.

The gene calls are TRBV6-5 and TRBJ2-2, with 8 positions matching TRBD1. The CDR3 spans 15 residues. CDR1 MNHEY and CDR2 SVGAGI come from the germline V gene. J lost 5 bases, V lost 8 bases, and 10 bases had no gene match. Written as DNA, the CDR3 is TGTGCCAGCTTGTTTCGCAGGGGGCGAACCGGGGAGCTGTTTTTT. Its translation is CASLFRRGRTGELFF.

This clone was seen a handful of times. V is TRBV15 and J is TRBJ2-1; 12 bases are shared with TRBD2. The CDR3 loop spans 15 amino acids. The V gene's germline CDR1 is LNHNV and CDR2 YYDKDF (reference sequence). The J segment lost 6 bases and the V segment lost 2 bases, leaving 2 bases of the junction unmatched. The CDR3 loop reads CATSRRTSGINEQFF. CDR3 bases: TGTGCCACCAGCAGACGGACTAGCGGGATCAATGAGCAGTTCTTC.

V gene TRBV5-6 combines with J gene TRBJ2-5; D gene uncertain. CDR1 and CDR2 (germline): SGHDT, YYEEEE. The CDR3 sequence is 11 residues long. V dropped 3 bases and J dropped 5 bases, with 5 bases sitting between them. The chain's CDR3 is CASSSGETQYF. In DNA, the CDR3 is TGTGCCAGCAGCTCCGGGGAGACCCAGTACTTC. The variable domain in full, with the rest retrieved from reference TRBV5-6 and TRBJ2-5, is DAGVTQSPTHLIKTRGQQVTLRCSPKSGHDTVSWYQQALGQGPQFIFQYYEEEERQRGNFPDRFSGHQFPNYSSELNVNALLLGDSALYLCASSSGETQYFGPGTRLLVL.

This chain connects TRBV7-2 to TRBJ2-3, with 7 bases that match TRBD1. The CDR3 is made up of 15 amino acids. V shed 4 bases, J shed 4 bases, and the junction held 8 bases outside the gene matches. Germline assignment: CDR1 SGHTA and CDR2 FQGNSA. As DNA, the CDR3 is TGTGCCAGCAGCTCCTTGACAGGGTTGTCAGATACGCAGTATTTT. Protein product: CASSSLTGLSDTQYF.

The V call is TRBV6-5, the J call TRBJ2-3; 8 bases agree with TRBD2. This CDR3 is built from 16 residues. Per germline, CDR1 MNHEY and CDR2 SVGAGI. V trimming: 0 bases; J trimming: 1 base; junction bases outside the gene matches: 3. CDR3 amino acids: CASSYSSGTRTDTQYF. The DNA for the CDR3 is TGTGCCAGCAGTTACTCTAGCGGGACCCGCACAGATACGCAGTATTTT.

This clone was picked up one time. The chain recombines TRBV5-1 with TRBJ2-3, with 7 bases identical to TRBD2. After removal of 0 bases from V and 2 bases from J, the junction contained 3 bases not matched to a gene. The CDR3 is made up of 15 amino acids. CDR1 is SGHRS, CDR2 YFSETQ, per germline. The CDR3 DNA reads as TGCGCCAGCAGCTTGGGAGGGAGGGCCACAGATACGCAGTATTTT. Residues: CASSLGGRATDTQYF.

This clone has a handful of counts. The chain employs TRBV19 and TRBJ1-1, with no clear D. The length of the CDR3 is 14 residues. Germline-derived CDR1 and CDR2 are LNHDA and SQIVND (reference sequence). The V end lost 7 bases, the J end lost 0 bases, and 12 bases lay between the germline ends. The CDR3 nucleotides are TGTGCCAGTACCGCGTCGGGAATGAACACTGAAGCTTTCTTT. Encoded protein: CASTASGMNTEAFF.